Shown below are 5 T cell receptor beta chains from a single sample sequenced in a study of cytomegalovirus exposure and HLA in healthy donors (dated by TCRdb to the late 2010s). The library was produced with the immunoSEQ multiplex PCR assay. As stored in TCRdb, this immuneACCESS dataset retains in-frame rearrangements with V and J assigned. A fraction of the clones does not appear; measured against another copy, unresolved V genes explain less than half of the discrepancy, and the remainder lacks a known reason. The sample table contains 100,000 to 130,000 clones; only one count was recorded for around 82% of them. The ten most abundant clones make up over 2.5% of the sample. The sequenced sample was PBMCs. Receptor source: a young woman in good health and CMV-seronegative.

This sequence joins TRBV4-1 and TRBJ1-1, with unresolved D. Germline CDR1 MGHRA, CDR2 YSYEKL. This CDR3 is 14 amino acids long. V was shortened by 0 bases and J by 5 bases, with 10 bases between the two germline ends. The CDR3 nucleotides read TGCGCCAGCAGCCAAGATCGATCCGGGACTGAAGCTTTCTTT. Its protein product is CASSQDRSGTEAFF.

The chain combines TRBV6-5 with TRBJ1-4; TRBD1 aligns across 11 bases. The CDR3 runs 13 residues. Germline V gene lookup returns CDR1 MNHEY and CDR2 SVGAGI. Trimming removed 6 bases from V and 7 bases from J; junction bases left unmatched: 1. CDR3: CASRDRGPEKLFF. The CDR3 bases are TGTGCCAGCAGGGACAGGGGGCCTGAAAAACTGTTTTTT.

The J gene is TRBJ2-3, the V gene TRBV12-5; tentatively, D is TRBD2 (6 bases). The CDR3 length is 14 residues. Germline values: CDR1 LGHNT, CDR2 FRNRAP. The V gene lost 7 bases and the J gene lost 1 base, with 12 bases spanning the gap. The CDR3 bases are TGTGCTAGTGCCCCCTCGGGGGGCACAGATACGCAGTATTTT. Its translation: CASAPSGGTDTQYF.

The V call is TRBV9, the J call TRBJ2-2, with TRBD1 identical over 8 bases. This CDR3 region has 16 residues. Looked up from germline, CDR1 is SGDLS and CDR2 is YYNGEE. The V gene end was trimmed by 5 bases and the J gene end by 1 base; junction bases not matched to a gene: 7. The chain's CDR3 is CASSPPGQVNTGELFF. As DNA, the CDR3 is TGTGCCAGCAGTCCACCGGGACAGGTGAACACCGGGGAGCTGTTTTTT.

The V call is TRBV4-1, the J call TRBJ1-4, with D maybe TRBD1 (6 bases). Germline values: CDR1 MGHRA, CDR2 YSYEKL. Deletions cut 0 bases from V and 6 bases from J, with 14 bases between. CDR3 length: 16 amino acids. The DNA of the CDR3 is TGCGCCAGCAGCCAAGAGGCCACAGGGAGGGATGAAAAACTGTTTTTT. Protein product: CASSQEATGRDEKLFF.